A selection of T cell receptor beta chains follows, all from one sample in a study of CD8 T cells in ankylosing spondylitis. TCRdb analysed the 5' RACE reads with MiXCR anew, one entry per CDR3 protein. The sample records about 300,000 distinct CDR3 sequences, around 21% being singletons. Sequenced sample: blood, either unsorted or a sorted T cell fraction (not recorded which). The receptors were gathered from a female donor with ankylosing spondylitis or in good health (not recorded which). The CDR3 runs from the conserved cysteine through the conserved F or W. A D gene is named only where the DNA matches it firmly. Only part of the rows carry a size: once, few, many, or a class if the clone is expanded.

TRBV11-3,-,TRBJ1-1,TRBD1,TGTGCCAGCAGCTGGGAACAGGGGTACACTGAAGCTTTCTTT,CASSWEQGYTEAFF
TRBV12-3/TRBV12-4,few,TRBJ2-7,TRBD2,TGTGCCAGCAGACCGACGTCTAGCGGGTCGAGCTCCTACGAGCAGTACTTC,CASRPTSSGSSSYEQYF
TRBV20-1,few,TRBJ1-6,-,TGCAGTGCTTTTTCCCAGGGTAGCTCCTATAATTCACCCCTCCACTTT,CSAFSQGSSYNSPLHF
TRBV25-1,-,TRBJ1-1,TRBD1,TGTGCCAGCAGTGAATCCACAGGGGGCGACACTGAAGCTTTCTTT,CASSESTGGDTEAFF
TRBV6-2/TRBV6-3,-,TRBJ2-2,-,TGTGCCAGCAGTTGGGGGCGAACCGGGGAGCTGTTTTTT,CASSWGRTGELFF
TRBV20-1,-,TRBJ1-2,-,TGCAGTGCTAGCTCGGCAGTCAACTATGGCTACACCTTC,CSASSAVNYGYTF
TRBV7-3,-,TRBJ2-3,TRBD2,TGTGCCAGCAGCTTAACCCGGACTAGCTATAGGGAGGGGGGAACAGATACGCAGTATTTT,CASSLTRTSYREGGTDTQYF
TRBV4-3,many,TRBJ2-2,TRBD1,TGCGCCAGCAGCCAAGAAATAGCCGACAGGGGAACCGGGGAGCTGTTTTTT,CASSQEIADRGTGELFF
TRBV5-6,few,TRBJ2-6,-,TGTGCCAGCAGCCAATTTGAAGGGCGACCCTCTGGGGCCAACGTCCTGACTTTC,CASSQFEGRPSGANVLTF
TRBV9,-,TRBJ2-1,TRBD2,TGTGCCAGCAGCGTAGGTAACGGCCGGGGGGGTGAGCAGTTCTTC,CASSVGNGRGGEQFF
TRBV5-1,few,TRBJ2-7,-,TGCGCCAGCAGCTTGGTGGGGGGCGCAGGGCAGTACTTC,CASSLVGGAGQYF
TRBV20-1,once,TRBJ2-1,TRBD2,TGCAGTGCTGCCCCGGGACTAGCGGGAGGGAATGAGCAGTTCTTC,CSAAPGLAGGNEQFF
TRBV12-3/TRBV12-4,-,TRBJ2-1,TRBD2,TGTGCCAGCAGCCGGACTAGCGGGAGGACCTCCTACAATGAGCAGTTCTTC,CASSRTSGRTSYNEQFF
TRBV12-3/TRBV12-4,-,TRBJ2-2,TRBD2,TGTGCCAGCAGGGGGACTAGCGGGTTTAGGGTGTTTTTT,CASRGTSGFRVFF